These 4 T cell receptor beta chains originate from one sample sequenced in a study of beta chain features in type 1 diabetes. The investigators reverse transcribed all of the isolated RNA, so they sequenced expressed TCRB transcripts. Sequenced by immunoSEQ multiplex PCR; TCRdb stores in-frame clones only, minus some. The sample lists about 45,000 clones; roughly 56% were seen once. What was sequenced was Tregs from blood. These receptors were obtained from a woman aged 18 to 35 in good health.

The CDR3 sequence: CASLRGGSYNEQFF. Here the CDR3 DNA reads TGTGCCAGCCTAAGAGGAGGGTCCTACAATGAGCAGTTCTTC. The chain combines TRBV5-4 with TRBJ2-1; D possibly corresponds to TRBD2 (6 bases). The length of the CDR3 is 14 residues. V gave up 7 bases and J gave up 1 base, with 12 bases separating them. The V gene's germline CDR1 is SGHNT and CDR2 YYREEE (reference sequence).

This chain links TRBV4-1 with TRBJ2-1; 7 positions agree with TRBD2. V trimming: 1 base; J trimming: 0 bases; junction bases outside the gene matches: 9. Per the germline V gene, CDR1 is MGHRA and CDR2 is YSYEKL. The CDR3 length is 18 residues. This chain's CDR3 is CASSQVGLADTSYNEQFF. In nucleotides, the CDR3 is TGCGCCAGCAGCCAAGTGGGGCTAGCGGATACCTCCTACAATGAGCAGTTCTTC.

This clone was seen once. The V gene is TRBV7-3, the J gene TRBJ2-1; 14 positions agree with TRBD2. The CDR3 runs to 18 residues. CDR1 is SGHTA, CDR2 FQGTGA, per germline. The junction had 11 bases not matched to a gene; V was cut back by 4 bases and J by 6 bases. CDR3 protein: CASSYISTSGRGANEQFF. CDR3 nucleotides: TGTGCCAGCAGCTACATATCGACTAGCGGGAGGGGGGCCAATGAGCAGTTCTTC.

V gene TRBV6-6 combines with J gene TRBJ1-2, with D perhaps matching TRBD1 (5 bases). CDR1 MNHNY and CDR2 SVGAGI come from the germline V gene (reference sequence). This CDR3 is built from 12 residues. V was clipped by 7 bases and J by 2 bases, with 8 bases between them. In DNA form, the CDR3 reads TGTGCCAGCACCCAGGGCAACTATGGCTACACCTTC. Amino acid sequence: CASTQGNYGYTF.